A selection of T cell receptor beta chains follows, all from one sample in a study of a mutant IDH1 vaccine in newly diagnosed glioma. Their cognate antigens are unknown. Measured with immunoSEQ multiplex PCR; TCRdb has only the in-frame clones, and not every one. This table has about 94,000 clones, 85% to 90% appearing once. Specimen: PBMCs, collected from a glioma patient whose treatment included an IDH1 peptide vaccine. These receptors were obtained from a woman in her forties or fifties with glioma. CDR3s include the opening cysteine and the closing phenylalanine or tryptophan. A D gene is named only where the DNA matches it firmly. Clone size is stated in some rows and not others, as once, few, many or a class when expanded.

>TRBJ1-2|TRBD1|TRBV27|NA
TGTGCCAGCAGTTTATCGGGGGGACAGGAGTTAAAGGCTTATGGCTACACCTTC
CASSLSGGQELKAYGYTF
>TRBJ2-1|TRBD2|TRBV7-9|NA
TGTGCCAGCAGCTTAGCGCTCGGGCTAGCGGGAGTAGGCGGCAATGAGCAGTTCTTC
CASSLALGLAGVGGNEQFF
>TRBJ2-7|TRBD1|TRBV19|once
TGTGCCAGTAGTGCACGACCGGGACAGGGGGCCTACGAGCAGTACTTC
CASSARPGQGAYEQYF
>TRBJ2-1|NA|TRBV6-1|NA
TGTGCCAGTAACGATGAGCAGTTCTTC
CASNDEQFF
>TRBJ2-3|TRBD1|TRBV6-5|NA
TGTGCCAGCAGTTACTCAGGGCAGGGGGCAGGAGATACGCAGTATTTT
CASSYSGQGAGDTQYF
>TRBJ2-5|TRBD2|TRBV18|NA
TGTGCCAGCTCTCCCCGACTAGCGGGAGGGATGGAGACCCAGTACTTC
CASSPRLAGGMETQYF
>TRBJ1-4|NA|TRBV2|NA
TGTGCCAGCGGGCTCCTGGGGGGACTCGATAATGAAAAACTGTTTTTT
CASGLLGGLDNEKLFF
>TRBJ2-7|TRBD1|TRBV27|NA
TGTGCCAGCAGTTTAAGTGGGACAGGTCTTTACGAGCAGTACTTC
CASSLSGTGLYEQYF
>TRBJ2-2|TRBD2|TRBV2|NA
TGTGCCACAGGAGGGGCTAGCGGGAGGACCGGGGAGCTGTTTTTT
CATGGASGRTGELFF
>TRBJ2-7|TRBD1|TRBV19|NA
TGTGCCAGTAGTCCCCAACACCGGGACAGTTACGAGCAGTACTTC
CASSPQHRDSYEQYF
>TRBJ2-7|TRBD2|TRBV10-3|NA
TGTGCCATCACTTCTAGCGGGGACTACGAGCAGTACTTC
CAITSSGDYEQYF
>TRBJ2-7|TRBD2|TRBV18|once
TGTGCCAGCTCAATAGCGGGAGAGGGACATATACAGTACTTC
CASSIAGEGHIQYF
>TRBJ1-6|TRBD1|TRBV9|NA
TGTGCCAGCAGCCCCCAGGGGGCTGATAATTCACCCCTCCACTTT
CASSPQGADNSPLHF
>TRBJ2-1|NA|TRBV28|once
TGTGCCAGCAGTGTGGGGGGCGCCGACAATGAGCAGTTCTTC
CASSVGGADNEQFF
>TRBJ2-2|TRBD2|TRBV19|NA
TGTGCCAGTAGTATAACTAGCGGCACCGGGGAGCTGTTTTTT
CASSITSGTGELFF
>TRBJ1-1|NA|TRBV7-9|NA
TGTGCCAGCAGCTCCGACTGGGACACTGAAGCTTTCTTT
CASSSDWDTEAFF
>TRBJ1-3|NA|TRBV6-1|NA
TGTGCCAGCAGTGAAGCGCACCACACCCTAGGAAACACCATATATTTT
CASSEAHHTLGNTIYF
>TRBJ2-2|NA|TRBV19|NA
TGTGCCAGTAGTATAGGGACAGTTACCGGGGAGCTGTTTTTT
CASSIGTVTGELFF
>TRBJ2-7|TRBD2|TRBV27|NA
TGTGCCAGCAGTTTATTACTAGCGGCCCCCTACGAGCAGTACTTC
CASSLLLAAPYEQYF
>TRBJ1-6|TRBD1|TRBV25-1|NA
TGTGCCAGCAGTGAGAGTGGGACAGGCAATAATTCACCCCTCCACTTT
CASSESGTGNNSPLHF
>TRBJ2-5|TRBD1|TRBV5-1|once
TGCGCCAGCAGCCGGGACAGGGGGCAAGAGACCCAGTACTTC
CASSRDRGQETQYF
>TRBJ2-2|TRBD1|TRBV10-3|once
TGTGCCACCGGACAGGGGCAGGGGAAGAACGGGGAGCTGTTTTTT
CATGQGQGKNGELFF
>TRBJ2-7|NA|TRBV5-1|NA
TGCGCCAGCCGACCGGGACAAGCCACCTACGAGCAGTACTTC
CASRPGQATYEQYF
>TRBJ1-6|TRBD1|TRBV5-1|few
TGCGCCAGCAGCTTGGATGGACAGGGGAATTCACCCCTCCACTTT
CASSLDGQGNSPLHF
>TRBJ2-7|TRBD1|TRBV6-5|NA
TGTGCCAGCAGTAATACGGGGACAGGTCTCTACGAGCAGTACTTC
CASSNTGTGLYEQYF
>TRBJ1-6|NA|TRBV4-1|NA
TGCGCCAGCAGCCAAGCGGTATCCTATAATTCACCCCTCCACTTT
CASSQAVSYNSPLHF
>TRBJ2-1|TRBD1|TRBV11-2|NA
TGTGCCAGCAGCTCCCGGGACAGGGAGGGCGATGAGCAGTTCTTC
CASSSRDREGDEQFF
>TRBJ2-5|NA|TRBV6-6|NA
TGTGCCTCTCGGGGGAGACAGGGCTCCGAGACCCAGTACTTC
CASRGRQGSETQYF
>TRBJ1-2|TRBD1|TRBV28|NA
TGTGCCAGCGGTACCGGGACAGGGGCGGGCTACACCTTC
CASGTGTGAGYTF
>TRBJ1-1|TRBD1|TRBV15|once
TGTGCCACCAGCAGGCCGGGACAGGGTAACACTGAAGCTTTCTTT
CATSRPGQGNTEAFF
>TRBJ2-7|TRBD1|TRBV27|NA
TGTGCCAGCAGTCTCACACCGGTTACCAGGGACAGTAGCTACGAGCAGTACTTC
CASSLTPVTRDSSYEQYF
>TRBJ2-7|TRBD1|TRBV7-9|NA
TGTGCCAGCAGCTTAGATGGCAGGGGGCAAGACGAGCAGTACTTC
CASSLDGRGQDEQYF
>TRBJ2-7|TRBD1|TRBV18|NA
TGTGCCAGCTCACCCGGACAGGACCTCTACGAGCAGTACTTC
CASSPGQDLYEQYF
>TRBJ2-7|NA|TRBV28|NA
TGTGCCAGCAGTATCCAGGGGTACGAGCAGTACTTC
CASSIQGYEQYF
>TRBJ2-7|TRBD1|TRBV25-1|NA
TGTGCCAGCAGTGATAGAGGGACAGGGCGGTACTTC
CASSDRGTGRYF
>TRBJ2-2|TRBD2|TRBV6-1|NA
TGTGCCAGCAGCGCTAGCGGGAGGGCCAACGGGGAGCTGTTTTTT
CASSASGRANGELFF
>TRBJ2-2|NA|TRBV5-1|NA
TGCGCCAGCAGCTTTGGCATCGCCCGGGGACCCGGGGAGCTGTTTTTT
CASSFGIARGPGELFF
>TRBJ2-3|NA|TRBV28|NA
TGTGCCAGCAGTGACTACACAGATACGCAGTATTTT
CASSDYTDTQYF
>TRBJ2-7|TRBD1|TRBV6-5|NA
TGTGCCAGCAGTTACTCAGCCGGGACAGGGGTGCACGAGCAGTACTTC
CASSYSAGTGVHEQYF
>TRBJ2-7|NA|TRBV28|NA
TGTGCCAGCAGACCGGGACTGAGCTCCTACGAGCAGTACTTC
CASRPGLSSYEQYF
>TRBJ2-3|NA|TRBV5-4|NA
TGTGCCAGCAGCCCCTTCTACATATACAGCACAGATACGCAGTATTTT
CASSPFYIYSTDTQYF
>TRBJ1-2|NA|TRBV6-1|once
TGTGCCAGCAGTGAAGCGCGGGGCAGGGTGACTGGCTACACCTTC
CASSEARGRVTGYTF
>TRBJ2-7|NA|TRBV29-1|NA
TGCAGCGTTGAACCGGAAGGGGGCTACGAGCAGTACTTC
CSVEPEGGYEQYF
>TRBJ1-1|TRBD1|TRBV6-6|once
TGTGCCAGCAGACTACGGGACAGCCACACTGAAGCTTTCTTT
CASRLRDSHTEAFF
>TRBJ2-7|TRBD1|TRBV18|NA
TGTGCCAGCTCCCCTTCGGGACAGCCATACGAGCAGTACTTC
CASSPSGQPYEQYF
>TRBJ1-1|NA|TRBV6-5|NA
TGTGCCAGCAGTACTCGGAGGGGGAAGGACACTGAAGCTTTCTTT
CASSTRRGKDTEAFF
>TRBJ2-1|TRBD1|TRBV11-2|NA
TGTGCCAGCAGCTTAGGGTACAGGGGGGATGGAAATGAGCAGTTCTTC
CASSLGYRGDGNEQFF
>TRBJ1-1|NA|TRBV5-1|NA
TGCGCCAGCAGCTCGGGATCCCAATATGACACTGAAGCTTTCTTT
CASSSGSQYDTEAFF
>TRBJ2-7|NA|TRBV7-9|NA
TGTGCCAGCAGCTTCCAGAGTGAGCAGTACTTC
CASSFQSEQYF
>TRBJ1-4|NA|TRBV5-6|NA
TGTGCCAGCAGTTCAGGGGCGGAAAGGGCTAATGAAAAACTGTTTTTT
CASSSGAERANEKLFF
>TRBJ1-1|NA|TRBV25-1|few
TGTGCCGTCTGGGCGGGGAGGACTTTCTTT
CAVWAGRTFF
>TRBJ1-1|TRBD1|TRBV5-6|NA
TGTGCCAGCATCCGACAGGGAGGCACTGAAGCTTTCTTT
CASIRQGGTEAFF
>TRBJ1-2|TRBD1|TRBV5-1|once
TGCGCCAGCAGCTTGGAGGGCCGGGACAGTCCTAACTATGGCTACACCTTC
CASSLEGRDSPNYGYTF
>TRBJ1-3|NA|TRBV29-1|once
TGCAGCGTTTATGAGCCTTTTGGAAACACCATATATTTT
CSVYEPFGNTIYF
>TRBJ1-2|NA|TRBV7-8|once
TGTGCCAGCAGCCCTTCTCGGGGGACGAATGGCTACACCTTC
CASSPSRGTNGYTF